This entry lists 21 T cell receptor beta chains sequenced from one sample in a study of T cell changes during pregnancy in multiple sclerosis. Here immunoSEQ multiplex PCR was the method, and the copy in TCRdb shows in-frame clones only, minus some. The sample includes under 110,000 clones, 80% to 95% of them seen just once. This specimen consisted of peripheral blood, obtained in the second trimester of pregnancy. These TCRs come from a female donor with multiple sclerosis, enrolled in a pregnancy study.

CDR3 amino acids: CASSPQQGHSGNTIYF. The DNA for the CDR3 is TGTGCCAGCTCACCGCAACAGGGTCACTCTGGAAACACCATATATTTT. The rearrangement uses TRBV18 and TRBJ1-3; possible D gene TRBD1, 6 bases. V was clipped by 3 bases and J by 0 bases, with 12 bases between them. This CDR3 is built from 16 residues. Per the germline V gene, CDR1 is KGHSH and CDR2 is LQKENI.

The chain has TRBV6-5 and TRBJ2-1, with 8 positions matching TRBD1. The CDR3 is made up of 16 amino acids. From germline, CDR1 is MNHEY and CDR2 SVGAGI. Trimming took 4 bases from V and 2 from J; bases not matched to a gene: 7. The DNA for the CDR3 is TGTGCCAGCAGTTTATCCAACAGGGGGGCCTACAATGAGCAGTTCTTC. Translated: CASSLSNRGAYNEQFF.

V usage is TRBV7-2 and J usage is TRBJ2-7; 7 bases are a match to TRBD1. The germline V gene has CDR1 SGHTA and CDR2 FQGNSA. V lost 4 bases, J lost 5 bases, and 8 bases stayed unmatched. The CDR3 runs to 14 residues. The CDR3 is CASSSSTGSHEQYF. Here the CDR3 DNA reads TGTGCCAGCAGCTCTTCGACAGGGAGCCACGAGCAGTACTTC.

The V gene is TRBV7-8, the J gene TRBJ1-5; 9 bases align to TRBD1. J was trimmed by 1 base and V by 6 bases; bases with no gene match: 1. This CDR3 is built from 14 residues. Germline V gene lookup returns CDR1 SGHVS and CDR2 FQNEAQ. DNA for the CDR3: TGTGCCAGCAGGACAGGGGGAAGCAATCAGCCCCAGCATTTT. Its protein product is CASRTGGSNQPQHF. The full variable domain, completed using reference TRBV7-8 and TRBJ1-5, is GAGVSQSPRYKVAKRGQDVALRCDPISGHVSLFWYQQALGQGPEFLTYFQNEAQLDKSGLPSDRFFAERPEGSVSTLKIQRTQQEDSAVYLCASRTGGSNQPQHFGDGTRLSIL.

This chain links TRBV28 with TRBJ2-7, with 8 bases lining up with TRBD1. CDR3 length: 14 residues. In germline, CDR1 is MDHEN, CDR2 SYDVKM. V was clipped by 3 bases and J by 3 bases; unmatched bases: 4. The chain's CDR3 is CASSLHGQGYEQYF. As DNA, the CDR3 is TGTGCCAGCAGTTTGCATGGACAGGGCTACGAGCAGTACTTC.

The CDR3 spells CASSPPGGRTDTQYF. The DNA for the CDR3 is TGTGCCAGCTCACCACCCGGCGGGAGGACAGATACGCAGTATTTT. J is TRBJ2-3 and V is TRBV18; 8 nucleotides align to TRBD2. Germline assignment: CDR1 KGHSH and CDR2 LQKENI. The CDR3 is 15 amino acids. Trimming at V came to 0 bases and at J to 3 bases, leaving 2 bases not matched to a gene.

This chain joins TRBV6-4 and TRBJ2-3; TRBD2 matches at 7 bases. This CDR3 comprises 19 residues. V shed 6 bases, J shed 3 bases, and the junction held 21 bases outside the gene matches. Germline V gives CDR1 MRHNA, CDR2 SNTAGT. In DNA, the CDR3 is TGTGCCAGCAGGGAACCCCTAAAGATAACGGGAGGTGAGACAGATACGCAGTATTTT. The encoded protein is CASREPLKITGGETDTQYF.

This chain uses TRBV9 with TRBJ1-2; D remains ambiguous. CDR1 is SGDLS and CDR2 is YYNGEE in the germline V gene. V gave up 7 bases and J gave up 7 bases, with 14 bases separating them. The CDR3 has 12 residues. The CDR3 region is CASARREGGYTF. CDR3 sequence (DNA): TGTGCCAGCGCCCGGAGGGAGGGTGGCTACACCTTC.

This clone was found many times. The chain carries TRBV10-1 and TRBJ2-2; TRBD2 aligns across 9 bases. The CDR3 is made up of 16 amino acids. Trimming at V came to 7 bases and at J to 1 base, leaving 7 bases not matched to a gene. Germline CDR1 and CDR2: WNHNN and SYGVQD (reference sequence). The CDR3 coding sequence is TGCGCCAGCAAATCGGGACTAGCAGAGAACACCGGGGAGCTGTTTTTT. Its translation is CASKSGLAENTGELFF.

CDR3 sequence reads: CAGEIRGRGYEQYF. In nucleotides, the CDR3 is TGTGCAGGTGAGATCAGGGGGCGCGGTTACGAGCAGTACTTC. This rearrangement joins TRBV5-4 to TRBJ2-7, with TRBD1 matching 8 bases. The CDR3 is 14 residues long. Germline assignment: CDR1 SGHNT and CDR2 YYREEE (reference sequence).

The chain recombines TRBV5-3 with TRBJ1-1; maybe TRBD1 (6 bases). TRBV5-3 is given ORF status, its function remaining uncertain. The germline V and J ends were trimmed by 7 bases and 5 bases, with 15 bases remaining between them. The CDR3 runs to 13 residues. For the CDR3, the DNA is TGTGCCAGAGTCATAATAGGGGGAACTGAAGCTTTCTTT. This gives the protein CARVIIGGTEAFF.

V is TRBV27 and J is TRBJ2-7; TRBD2 matches at 12 bases. The CDR3 totals 14 residues. Germline V gives CDR1 MNHEY, CDR2 SMNVEV (reference sequence). V dropped 8 bases and J dropped 5; count of bases not matched to a gene: 7. This CDR3 is CASGTGTSGHEQYF. The CDR3 bases are TGTGCCAGCGGAACCGGGACTAGCGGGCACGAGCAGTACTTC.

The chain employs TRBV7-2 and TRBJ1-2, with TRBD1 matching over 8 bases. CDR3 length equals 13 residues. V lost 3 bases to trimming and J lost 8 bases; unmatched junction nucleotides: 5. The germline V gene has CDR1 SGHTA and CDR2 FQGNSA. CDR3 DNA: TGTGCCAGCAGCTTGCAGGGGGCTCGGGGCTACACCTTC. It specifies CASSLQGARGYTF.

The V call is TRBV2, the J call TRBJ2-5; D ambiguous. CDR1 and CDR2 from the germline V gene are SNHLY and FYNNEI. V was trimmed by 0 bases and J by 9 bases, leaving 14 bases between them. The CDR3 totals 14 residues. The CDR3 here is CASSEARIGVAQYF. In DNA, the CDR3 is TGTGCCAGCAGTGAAGCGCGCATAGGAGTGGCCCAGTACTTC.

This clone showed up just once. V gene TRBV5-1 combines with J gene TRBJ1-1, with D possibly TRBD1 on 5 matching bases. The V gene's germline CDR1 is SGHRS and CDR2 YFSETQ. V lost 2 bases, J lost 1 base, and 6 bases lay in between. This CDR3 comprises 13 residues. Here the CDR3 DNA reads TGCGCCAGCAGCTTCAGGGAGAACACTGAAGCTTTCTTT. Its protein is CASSFRENTEAFF.

The V call is TRBV30, the J call TRBJ2-2; 7 bases are a match to TRBD2. There are 14 residues in the CDR3. CDR1 GTSNPN and CDR2 SVGIG come from the germline V gene (reference sequence). V lost 5 bases, J lost 4 bases, and 7 bases stayed unmatched. CDR3 region: CAWGGLDSTGELFF. For the CDR3, the DNA is TGTGCCTGGGGTGGACTAGACTCCACCGGGGAGCTGTTTTTT.

The gene calls are TRBV2 and TRBJ1-3, with D perhaps matching TRBD1 (5 bases). Per the germline V gene, CDR1 is SNHLY and CDR2 is FYNNEI. V was trimmed by 3 bases and J by 2 bases, leaving 5 bases between them. This CDR3 comprises 13 residues. The CDR3, as DNA: TGTGCCAGCAGTGAGACAGCTGGAAACACCATATATTTT. Translated, it gives CASSETAGNTIYF.

The V and J genes are TRBV27 and TRBJ2-2; 8 bases match TRBD1. The V gene's germline CDR1 is MNHEY and CDR2 SMNVEV (reference sequence). Trimming removed 3 bases from V and 1 base from J; junction bases left unmatched: 1. The CDR3 spans 15 residues. This CDR3 is CASSFGQGNTGELFF. The CDR3 DNA follows: TGTGCCAGCAGTTTCGGACAGGGGAACACCGGGGAGCTGTTTTTT.

This sequence joins TRBV11-2 and TRBJ1-1; 10 nucleotides agree with TRBD1. Germline V lookup: CDR1 SGHAT, CDR2 FQNNGV. The CDR3 loop spans 15 amino acids. The junction had 10 bases not matched to a gene; V was cut back by 3 bases and J by 9 bases. The CDR3 sequence: CASSFGRQGADKAFF. The CDR3, as DNA: TGTGCCAGCAGCTTCGGTCGACAGGGGGCGGATAAAGCTTTCTTT. The full variable domain, rest sourced from reference TRBV11-2 and TRBJ1-1, is EAGVAQSPRYKIIEKRQSVAFWCNPISGHATLYWYQQILGQGPKLLIQFQNNGVVDDSQLPKDRFSAERLKGVDSTLKIQPAKLEDSAVYLCASSFGRQGADKAFFGQGTRLTVV.

This chain links TRBV15 with TRBJ2-7, with 8 bases fitting TRBD2. The J segment lost 3 bases and the V segment lost 2 bases, leaving 3 bases of the junction unmatched. Germline-derived CDR1 and CDR2 are LNHNV and YYDKDF (reference sequence). The CDR3 sequence is 14 residues long. The CDR3 spells CATSRSGGVYEQYF. CDR3 DNA: TGTGCCACCAGCAGATCCGGGGGGGTCTACGAGCAGTACTTC. Drawing the rest from reference TRBV15 and TRBJ2-7, the complete variable domain is DAMVIQNPRYQVTQFGKPVTLSCSQTLNHNVMYWYQQKSSQAPKLLFHYYDKDFNNEADTPDNFQSRRPNTSFCFLDIRSPGLGDTAMYLCATSRSGGVYEQYFGPGTRLTVT.

The V and J genes are TRBV5-4 and TRBJ2-3; D unclear. Germline CDR1 and CDR2: SGHNT and YYREEE (reference sequence). Trimming left V 3 bases short and J 0 bases short, with 11 bases between. This CDR3 spans 15 amino acids. The CDR3 protein is CASSWPGSSTDTQYF. In nucleotides, the CDR3 is TGTGCCAGCAGCTGGCCAGGATCTAGCACAGATACGCAGTATTTT.